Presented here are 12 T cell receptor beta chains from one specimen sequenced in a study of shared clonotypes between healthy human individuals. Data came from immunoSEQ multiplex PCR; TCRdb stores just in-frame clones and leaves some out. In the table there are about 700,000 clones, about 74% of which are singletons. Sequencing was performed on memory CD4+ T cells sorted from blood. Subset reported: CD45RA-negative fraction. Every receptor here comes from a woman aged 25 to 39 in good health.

The CDR3 is CASLREMSSYNEQFF. The CDR3 DNA reads TGTGCCAGCTTGCGGGAGATGAGCTCCTACAATGAGCAGTTCTTC. This chain joins TRBV7-9 and TRBJ2-1; 7 bases match TRBD2. V trimming: 8 bases; J trimming: 0 bases; junction bases outside the gene matches: 7. This CDR3 spans 15 amino acids. Germline V gene lookup returns CDR1 SEHNR and CDR2 FQNEAQ (reference sequence).

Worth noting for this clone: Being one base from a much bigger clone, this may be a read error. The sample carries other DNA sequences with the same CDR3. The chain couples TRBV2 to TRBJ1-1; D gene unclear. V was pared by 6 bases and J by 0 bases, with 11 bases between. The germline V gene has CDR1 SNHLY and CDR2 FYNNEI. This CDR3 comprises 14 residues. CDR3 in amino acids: CASRDRVMNTEAFF. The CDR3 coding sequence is TGTGCCAGCAGGGATAGGGTGATGAACACTGAAGCTTTCTTT.

The CDR3 sequence is CASSRPSLHREQYF. DNA of the CDR3: TGTGCCAGCAGTCGGCCATCCCTACATCGCGAGCAGTACTTC. The V gene is TRBV28, the J gene TRBJ2-7; D call uncertain. Between the trimmed V and J ends, which lost 5 bases and 6 bases, there was a span of 17 bases. Per germline, CDR1 MDHEN and CDR2 SYDVKM. This CDR3 is built from 14 residues.

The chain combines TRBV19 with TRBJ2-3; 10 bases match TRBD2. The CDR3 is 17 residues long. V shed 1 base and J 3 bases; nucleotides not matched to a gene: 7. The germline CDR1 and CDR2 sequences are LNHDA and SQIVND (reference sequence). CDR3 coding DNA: TGTGCCAGTAGTATAGGAGCCGCTAGCGGGAGTACAGATACGCAGTATTTT. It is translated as CASSIGAASGSTDTQYF.

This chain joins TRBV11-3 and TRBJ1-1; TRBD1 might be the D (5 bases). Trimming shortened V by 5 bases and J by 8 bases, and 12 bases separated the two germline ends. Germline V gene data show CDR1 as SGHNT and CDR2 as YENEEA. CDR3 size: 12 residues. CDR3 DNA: TGTGCCAGCAGCACGGGGACCGACGAAGCTTTCTTT. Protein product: CASSTGTDEAFF.

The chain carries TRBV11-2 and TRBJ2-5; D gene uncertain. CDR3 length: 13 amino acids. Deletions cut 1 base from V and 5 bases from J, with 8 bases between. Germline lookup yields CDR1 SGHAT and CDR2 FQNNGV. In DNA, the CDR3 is TGTGCCAGCAGCTTAGGCGGCCGGGAGACCCAGTACTTC. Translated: CASSLGGRETQYF.

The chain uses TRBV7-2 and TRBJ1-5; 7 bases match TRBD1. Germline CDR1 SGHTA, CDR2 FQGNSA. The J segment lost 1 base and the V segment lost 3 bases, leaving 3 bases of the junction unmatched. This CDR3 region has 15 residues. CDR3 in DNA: TGTGCCAGCAGCTTCGAGGGGGCGAGCAATCAGCCCCAGCATTTT. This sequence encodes CASSFEGASNQPQHF.

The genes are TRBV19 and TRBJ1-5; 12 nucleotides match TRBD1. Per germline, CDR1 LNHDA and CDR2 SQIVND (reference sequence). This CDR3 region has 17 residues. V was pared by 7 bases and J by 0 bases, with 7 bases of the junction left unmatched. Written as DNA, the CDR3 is TGTGCCAGTACCCCGGGACAGGGGGCTTTTAGCAATCAGCCCCAGCATTTT. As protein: CASTPGQGAFSNQPQHF.

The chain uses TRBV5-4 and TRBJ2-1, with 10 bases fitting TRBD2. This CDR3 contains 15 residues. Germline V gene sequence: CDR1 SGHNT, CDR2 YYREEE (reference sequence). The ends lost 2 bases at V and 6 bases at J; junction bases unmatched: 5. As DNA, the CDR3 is TGTGCCAGCAGCTTATCTAGCGGGAGTTTCAATGAGCAGTTCTTC. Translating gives CASSLSSGSFNEQFF.

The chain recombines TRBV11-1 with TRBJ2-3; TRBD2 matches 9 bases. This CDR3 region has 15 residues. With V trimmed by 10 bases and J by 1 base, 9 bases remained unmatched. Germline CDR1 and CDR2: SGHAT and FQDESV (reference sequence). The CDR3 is CATEHSGSGTDTQYF. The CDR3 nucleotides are TGTGCCACCGAACATAGCGGGAGCGGCACAGATACGCAGTATTTT.

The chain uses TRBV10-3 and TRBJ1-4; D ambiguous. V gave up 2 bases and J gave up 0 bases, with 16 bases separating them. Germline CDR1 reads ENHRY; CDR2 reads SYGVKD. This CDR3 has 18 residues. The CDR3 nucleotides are TGTGCCATCAGTGAGGTACTGGCCCCTAATGCAACTAATGAAAAACTGTTTTTT. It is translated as CAISEVLAPNATNEKLFF.

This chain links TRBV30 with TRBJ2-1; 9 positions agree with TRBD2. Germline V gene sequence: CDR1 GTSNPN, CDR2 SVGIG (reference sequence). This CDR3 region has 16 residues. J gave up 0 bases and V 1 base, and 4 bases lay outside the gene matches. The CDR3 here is CAWSGLAGDSYNEQFF. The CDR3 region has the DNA TGTGCCTGGAGTGGCTTAGCGGGAGACTCCTACAATGAGCAGTTCTTC.